This T cell receptor (beta chain) derives from a study of T cells after yellow fever vaccination. Study-wide points: Reappearing after the booster were most of the clones from primary vaccination (almost 97% CD4, approximately 85% CD8).

This clonotype came up many times. Its antigen is currently unknown. V lost 0 bases and J lost 5, with 11 bases in between. Germline CDR1 SGHNT, CDR2 YYREEE (reference sequence). CDR3 length: 14 residues. Each CDR3 protein gets one entry after TCRdb re-called the 5' RACE reads with MiXCR. Here the sample spans a few hundred thousand distinct CDR3 sequences, roughly 6.8% being singletons. J is TRBJ2-5 and V is TRBV5-4, with D possibly being TRBD2 (5 bases). The material sequenced was CD4+ T cells sorted from PBMCs, taken on the day of the yellow fever booster vaccination. This TCR was recovered from a man younger than 40 who received the YFV17D yellow fever vaccine. The CDR3 DNA is TGTGCCAGCAGCTTGGAGGCTAGCTCTGAGACCCAGTACTTC. Protein product: CASSLEASSETQYF. Supplemented by reference TRBV5-4 and TRBJ2-5, the full variable domain reads ETGVTQSPTHLIKTRGQQVTLRCSSQSGHNTVSWYQQALGQGPQFIFQYYREEENGRGNFPPRFSGLQFPNYSSELNVNALELDDSALYLCASSLEASSETQYFGPGTRLLVL.